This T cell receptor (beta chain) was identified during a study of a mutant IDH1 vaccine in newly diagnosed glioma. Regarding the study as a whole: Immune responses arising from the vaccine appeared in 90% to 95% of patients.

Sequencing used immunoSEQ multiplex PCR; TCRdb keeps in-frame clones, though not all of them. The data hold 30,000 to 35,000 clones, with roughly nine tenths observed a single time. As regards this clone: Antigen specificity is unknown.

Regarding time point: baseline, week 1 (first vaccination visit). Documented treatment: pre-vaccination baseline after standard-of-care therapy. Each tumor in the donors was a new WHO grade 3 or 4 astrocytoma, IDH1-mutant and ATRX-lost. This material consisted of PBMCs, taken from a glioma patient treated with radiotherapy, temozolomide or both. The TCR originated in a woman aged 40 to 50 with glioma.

As DNA, the CDR3 is TGTGCCAGCACCTTCTCAGGGGTGTCGAATCAGCCCCAGCATTTT. Amino acids: CASTFSGVSNQPQHF. This chain joins TRBV5-4 and TRBJ1-5; D possibly corresponds to TRBD1 (6 bases). Germline loops: CDR1 SGHNT, CDR2 YYREEE (reference sequence). This CDR3 has 15 residues. Deletions cut 6 bases from V and 4 bases from J, with 17 bases between.